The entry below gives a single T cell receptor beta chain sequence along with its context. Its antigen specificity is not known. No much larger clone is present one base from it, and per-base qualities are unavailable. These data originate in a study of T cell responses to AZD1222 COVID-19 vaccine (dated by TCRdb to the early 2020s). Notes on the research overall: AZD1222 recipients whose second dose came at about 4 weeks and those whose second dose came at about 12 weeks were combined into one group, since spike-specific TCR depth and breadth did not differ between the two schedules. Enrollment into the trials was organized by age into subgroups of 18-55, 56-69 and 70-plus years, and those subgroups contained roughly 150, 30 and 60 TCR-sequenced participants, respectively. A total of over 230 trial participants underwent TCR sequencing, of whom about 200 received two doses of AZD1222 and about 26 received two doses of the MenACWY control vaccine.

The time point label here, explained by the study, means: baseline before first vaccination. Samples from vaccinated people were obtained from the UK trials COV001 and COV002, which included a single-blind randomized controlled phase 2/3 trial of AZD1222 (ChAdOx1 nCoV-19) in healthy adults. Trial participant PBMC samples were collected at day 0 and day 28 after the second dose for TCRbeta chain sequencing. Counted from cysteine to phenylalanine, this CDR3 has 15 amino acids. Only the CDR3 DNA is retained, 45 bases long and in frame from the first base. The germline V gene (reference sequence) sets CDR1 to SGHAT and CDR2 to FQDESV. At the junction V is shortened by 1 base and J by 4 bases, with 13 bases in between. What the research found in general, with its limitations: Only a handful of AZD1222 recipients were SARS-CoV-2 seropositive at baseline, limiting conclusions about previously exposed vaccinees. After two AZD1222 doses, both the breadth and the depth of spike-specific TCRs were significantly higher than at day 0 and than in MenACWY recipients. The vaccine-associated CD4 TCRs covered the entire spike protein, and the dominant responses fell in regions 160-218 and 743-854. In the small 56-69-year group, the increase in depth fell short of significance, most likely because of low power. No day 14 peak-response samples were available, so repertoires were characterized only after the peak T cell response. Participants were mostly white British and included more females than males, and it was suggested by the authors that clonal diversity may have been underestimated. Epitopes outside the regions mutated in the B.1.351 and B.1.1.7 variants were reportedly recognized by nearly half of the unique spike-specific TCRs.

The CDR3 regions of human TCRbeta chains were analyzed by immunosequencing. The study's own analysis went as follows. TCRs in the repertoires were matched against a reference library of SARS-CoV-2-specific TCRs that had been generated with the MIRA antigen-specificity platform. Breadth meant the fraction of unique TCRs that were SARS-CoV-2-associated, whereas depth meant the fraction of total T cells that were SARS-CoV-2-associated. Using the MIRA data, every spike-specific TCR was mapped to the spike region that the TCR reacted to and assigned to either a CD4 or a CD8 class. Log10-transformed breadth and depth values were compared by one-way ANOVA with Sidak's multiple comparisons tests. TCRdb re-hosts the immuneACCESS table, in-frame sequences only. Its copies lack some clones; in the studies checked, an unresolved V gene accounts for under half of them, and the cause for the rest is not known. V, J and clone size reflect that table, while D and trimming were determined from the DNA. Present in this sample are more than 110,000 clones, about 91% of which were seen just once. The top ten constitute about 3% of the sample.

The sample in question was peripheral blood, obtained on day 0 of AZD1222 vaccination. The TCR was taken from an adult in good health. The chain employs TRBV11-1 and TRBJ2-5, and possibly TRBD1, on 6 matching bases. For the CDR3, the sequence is CASSLGAGETETQYF. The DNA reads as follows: TGTGCCAGCAGCTTAGGGGCAGGGGAGACAGAGACCCAGTACTTC.